The 24 T cell receptor beta chains below all came from one sample that was sequenced in a study of shared clonotypes between healthy human individuals. Clones were sequenced by immunoSEQ multiplex PCR, and TCRdb holds only the in-frame ones, with some missing. The sample records 2 million to 2.5 million clones, about 92% being singletons. The source material was naive CD4+ T cells from PBMCs. The sample's subset: CD45RA+ positively selected. These receptors originate from a man aged 18 to 35 in good health. Some clones in this sample may be carry-over from other donors' samples.

In this sample, this clone turned up a few times. The chain uses TRBV5-1 and TRBJ1-3; D unclear. The ends were cut back, 0 bases at V and 2 bases at J, with 3 bases in the middle. CDR1 is SGHRS and CDR2 is YFSETQ in the germline V gene. The CDR3 runs 13 residues. The CDR3 region is CASSLATGNTIYF. The DNA for the CDR3 is TGCGCCAGCAGCTTGGCCACTGGAAACACCATATATTTT.

The gene calls are TRBV5-1 and TRBJ2-7; TRBD1 is a possible D gene (6 bases). Between the trimmed V and J ends, which lost 0 bases and 5 bases, there was a span of 18 bases. The CDR3 has 16 amino acids. The germline gives CDR1 SGHRS, CDR2 YFSETQ. In nucleotides, the CDR3 is TGCGCCAGCAGCTTGGGAACAGGGTTGAGGTTAGACGAGCAGTACTTC. Amino acid sequence: CASSLGTGLRLDEQYF.

This clone has just one count. Within the sample, other DNA sequences also encode this same CDR3. V is TRBV9 and J is TRBJ2-3; D is unclear. CDR1 SGDLS and CDR2 YYNGEE come from the germline V gene. This CDR3 region has 14 residues. Trimming pared 4 bases from V and 2 bases from J, leaving 11 bases between. The CDR3 spells CASSPRTNTDTQYF. CDR3 DNA: TGTGCCAGCAGCCCCCGGACCAACACAGATACGCAGTATTTT.

This clone was recorded only once. One end of the junction is discordant with germline, which a read error may explain. The V call is TRBV28, the J call TRBJ2-1, with TRBD2 as a possible D gene (5 bases). CDR3 length: 11 residues. Germline CDR1 reads MDHEN; CDR2 reads SYDVKM. Written as DNA, the CDR3 is TGTGCCAGCAGCCCCGGGAAAGGTACGGTCTTC. Translated, it gives CASSPGKGTVF.

The rearrangement uses TRBV5-1 and TRBJ1-2, with 8 positions matching TRBD1. With 3 bases clipped from V and 5 bases from J, the junction kept 6 bases outside the gene matches. Germline CDR1 reads SGHRS; CDR2 reads YFSETQ. The CDR3 covers 14 residues. This CDR3 reads CASSSDRVGYGYTF. The CDR3 nucleotides read TGCGCCAGCAGCTCGGACAGGGTTGGATATGGCTACACCTTC.

The rearrangement uses TRBV5-1 and TRBJ2-1; 11 nucleotides match TRBD2. In germline, CDR1 is SGHRS, CDR2 YFSETQ. The CDR3 contains 17 residues. J gave up 2 bases and V 4 bases, and 8 bases lay outside the gene matches. The chain's CDR3 is CASSLLGLAAAYNEQFF. The CDR3 DNA is TGCGCCAGCAGCCTATTGGGACTAGCGGCTGCCTACAATGAGCAGTTCTTC.

The rearrangement joins TRBV4-1 to TRBJ1-1, with a tentative D call TRBD1 (5 bases). Deletions cut 4 bases from V and 4 bases from J, with 16 bases between. Germline values: CDR1 MGHRA, CDR2 YSYEKL. This CDR3 is built from 15 residues. The chain's CDR3 is CASSRAMGVGTEAFF. The CDR3 region has the DNA TGCGCCAGCAGCCGGGCAATGGGGGTGGGCACTGAAGCTTTCTTT.

The V call is TRBV9, the J call TRBJ2-2, with D possibly being TRBD2 (6 bases). The CDR3 covers 17 residues. The V end was cut by 1 base, the J end by 4 bases, with 17 bases between. Germline V gives CDR1 SGDLS, CDR2 YYNGEE. The DNA for the CDR3 is TGTGCCAGCAGCGTACGCGGGGAGACTTATCCCACCGGGGAGCTGTTTTTT. It translates to CASSVRGETYPTGELFF.

The DNA of the CDR3 is TGTGCCAGCTCCATTGGGCCGACCATCTGGCCCCTGGGGTACAATGAGCAGTTCTTC. Translated, it gives CASSIGPTIWPLGYNEQFF. The V and J genes are TRBV18 and TRBJ2-1; no clear D. Trimming pared 6 bases from V and 4 bases from J, leaving 28 bases between. Germline CDR1 is KGHSH and CDR2 is LQKENI. The CDR3 length is 19 residues.

This chain uses TRBV7-2 with TRBJ2-3, with D possibly matching TRBD1 (6 bases). Germline loops: CDR1 SGHTA, CDR2 FQGNSA. The ends were cut back, 6 bases at V and 1 base at J, with 17 bases in the middle. The CDR3 totals 16 residues. The CDR3 here is CASSHQGPGGTDTQYF. CDR3 DNA: TGTGCCAGCAGTCATCAGGGGCCCGGGGGCACAGATACGCAGTATTTT.

V usage is TRBV18 and J usage is TRBJ2-7; maybe TRBD1 (6 bases). This CDR3 contains 15 residues. Germline V gene data show CDR1 as KGHSH and CDR2 as LQKENI. The germline V and J ends were trimmed by 3 bases and 6 bases, with 18 bases remaining between them. Here the CDR3 reads CASSPSGAERSEQYF. Here the CDR3 DNA reads TGTGCCAGCTCACCTTCAGGGGCGGAACGTAGCGAGCAGTACTTC.

This clone occurred once. The chain employs TRBV30 and TRBJ1-5; tentatively, D is TRBD1 (6 bases). V lost 0 bases and J lost 1, with 10 bases in between. Per germline, CDR1 GTSNPN and CDR2 SVGIG (reference sequence). The CDR3 spans 15 residues. CDR3 sequence reads: CAWSVRGGSNQPQHF. As DNA, the CDR3 is TGTGCCTGGAGTGTAAGAGGGGGGAGCAATCAGCCCCAGCATTTT.

The rearrangement links TRBV28 to TRBJ1-2; possibly TRBD1 for D (5 bases). Trimming removed 5 bases at V and 8 bases at J, with 21 bases between. The length of the CDR3 is 15 residues. The germline CDR1 and CDR2 sequences are MDHEN and SYDVKM. The CDR3 nucleotides are TGTGCCAGCAGTATCCAAGGCCGGGGCTCCAAAGGCTACACCTTC. It codes for CASSIQGRGSKGYTF.

This clone has a single count. The V and J genes are TRBV30 and TRBJ2-1; D perhaps matches TRBD2 (7 bases). V lost 3 bases to trimming and J lost 6 bases, with 9 bases between them. This CDR3 comprises 12 residues. In germline, CDR1 is GTSNPN, CDR2 SVGIG (reference sequence). The CDR3 bases are TGTGCCTGGAGGGGAGGGGGCAATGAGCAGTTCTTC. It codes for CAWRGGGNEQFF. Full variable domain (outside the CDR3, taken from reference TRBV30 and TRBJ2-1): SQTIHQWPATLVQPVGSPLSLECTVEGTSNPNLYWYRQAAGRGLQLLFYSVGIGQISSEVPQNLSASRPQDRQFILSSKKLLLSDSGFYLCAWRGGGNEQFFGPGTRLTVL.

The rearrangement uses TRBV14 and TRBJ2-5; weak D call: TRBD1 (7 bases). The V gene's germline CDR1 is SGHDN and CDR2 FVKESK. The ends were cut back, 2 bases at V and 6 bases at J, with 16 bases in the middle. The CDR3 is 15 residues long. This CDR3 is CASSQTQGRRKTQYF. In nucleotides, the CDR3 is TGTGCCAGCAGCCAAACACAGGGGAGGCGTAAGACCCAGTACTTC.

This clone has just one count. The V gene is TRBV5-5, the J gene TRBJ2-7; D is uncertain. The ends were cut back, 5 bases at V and 2 bases at J, with 8 bases in the middle. CDR3 length equals 12 residues. CDR1 is SGHKS and CDR2 is YYEKEE in the germline V gene (reference sequence). As DNA, the CDR3 is TGTGCCAGCAGGGCGGAACCCTACGAGCAGTACTTC. As protein: CASRAEPYEQYF.

Written as DNA, the CDR3 is TGTGCCAGCAGCGCTACCCTAGGGGGCTTCTACGAGCAGTACTTC. Protein sequence: CASSATLGGFYEQYF. V gene TRBV9 combines with J gene TRBJ2-7; TRBD1 matches at 7 bases. The CDR3 runs to 15 residues. The trim removed 3 bases at V and 3 bases at J, leaving 9 bases unmatched. Germline CDR1 and CDR2: SGDLS and YYNGEE.

The V call is TRBV5-1, the J call TRBJ2-5; 13 nucleotides agree with TRBD2. V trimming: 4 bases; J trimming: 4 bases; junction bases outside the gene matches: 4. Germline-derived CDR1 and CDR2 are SGHRS and YFSETQ. The CDR3 runs 15 residues. For the CDR3, the DNA is TGCGCCAGCAGCAGCGGGACTAGCGGGATAGAGACCCAGTACTTC. The encoded protein is CASSSGTSGIETQYF.

The chain recombines TRBV9 with TRBJ2-1; D ambiguous. The CDR3 has 13 amino acids. CDR1 and CDR2 from the germline V gene are SGDLS and YYNGEE. V shed 0 bases and J shed 6 bases, with 7 bases lying between them. Here the CDR3 DNA reads TGTGCCAGCAGCGTAGCACAGTTCAATGAGCAGTTCTTC. Translation gives CASSVAQFNEQFF.

CDR3 sequence (DNA): TGTGCCAGCAGCTTACCTTCAGTCGGGAAACTGTTTTTT. Its protein product is CASSLPSVGKLFF. The chain employs TRBV11-2 and TRBJ1-4; unclear D gene. V dropped 2 bases and J dropped 11 bases, with 12 bases sitting between them. This CDR3 is built from 13 residues. Germline CDR1 is SGHAT and CDR2 is FQNNGV.

The V gene is TRBV6-5, the J gene TRBJ1-5; TRBD1 is a possible D gene (6 bases). Germline CDR1 MNHEY, CDR2 SVGAGI. The CDR3 has 15 amino acids. V lost 6 bases to trimming and J lost 0 bases, with 12 bases between them. CDR3 region: CASRRGQYSNQPQHF. In nucleotides, the CDR3 is TGTGCCAGCAGGAGAGGACAGTATAGCAATCAGCCCCAGCATTTT.

The table lists this clone with a count of one. The V call is TRBV30, the J call TRBJ2-5; TRBD2 aligns across 11 bases. The CDR3 loop spans 13 amino acids. The germline V gene has CDR1 GTSNPN and CDR2 SVGIG (reference sequence). V lost 6 bases and J lost 5; bases outside the gene matches: 5. This chain's CDR3 is CACVAGGRETQYF. The CDR3 DNA reads as TGTGCCTGCGTAGCGGGAGGGCGGGAGACCCAGTACTTC.

This chain uses TRBV28 with TRBJ2-1, with 11 bases matching TRBD2. Germline V CDR1 and CDR2: MDHEN, SYDVKM. The CDR3 covers 14 residues. V shed 3 bases and J 10 bases; nucleotides not matched to a gene: 5. CDR3 sequence (DNA): TGTGCCAGCAGTTTGACTAGCGGGGTGGGGGAGCAGTTCTTC. This codes for CASSLTSGVGEQFF. The whole variable domain, remainder taken from reference TRBV28 and TRBJ2-1, is DVKVTQSSRYLVKRTGEKVFLECVQDMDHENMFWYRQDPGLGLRLIYFSYDVKMKEKGDIPEGYSVSREKKERFSLILESASTNQTSMYLCASSLTSGVGEQFFGPGTRLTVL.

V usage is TRBV19 and J usage is TRBJ2-3, with 15 bases lining up with TRBD2. After removal of 1 base from V and 3 bases from J, the junction contained 5 bases not matched to a gene. From germline, CDR1 is LNHDA and CDR2 SQIVND (reference sequence). The CDR3 spans 18 residues. Here the CDR3 reads CASSIVAGLAGGTDTQYF. The CDR3 DNA follows: TGTGCCAGTAGTATAGTCGCGGGACTAGCGGGAGGAACAGATACGCAGTATTTT.